The T cell receptor (beta chain) described here comes from a study of blood T cells in healthy people across ages. The table lists this clonotype with many counts. V lost 7 bases and J lost 3, with 17 bases in between. Germline CDR1 is SGHAT and CDR2 is FQNNGV. This CDR3 comprises 15 residues. Combining a sample-barcoded 5' primer with a J-beta primer mix, a second PCR ran for roughly 7 to 11 cycles. TCRdb passed the 5' RACE reads through MiXCR, listing each CDR3 protein once. The sample records 730,000 or so distinct CDR3 sequences, 40% to 50% being singletons. The TCR originated in a man aged 80 or over in good health. Sequencing used blood. This sequence joins TRBV11-2 and TRBJ2-3; D is perhaps TRBD1 (7 bases). The CDR3 loop reads CASTPNRGLTDTQYF. The CDR3 DNA is TGTGCCAGCACCCCGAACAGGGGACTGACAGATACGCAGTATTTT.